Below are 23 T cell receptor beta chains sequenced from a single sample in a study of T cells in Graves' hyperthyroidism and ophthalmopathy. Amplification of TCR beta CDR3 regions was performed using RNA transcripts as template. TCR CDR3 underwent first-round RT-PCR with the HTBI primer set. From the multiplex PCR reads, TCRdb called clonotypes with MiXCR, one entry per CDR3 protein. The top ten clones hold around 30% of a sample with around 400,000 distinct CDR3 sequences, 15% to 17% of them seen once. Sequenced input: blood. The receptors stem from a woman between 18 and 29 years old with Graves' hyperthyroidism that later progressed to Graves' ophthalmopathy.

This clonotype was recorded many times. The chain has TRBV28 and TRBJ2-5, with D perhaps matching TRBD1 (5 bases). This CDR3 contains 14 residues. Germline V gene data show CDR1 as MDHEN and CDR2 as SYDVKM. The V end lost 5 bases, the J end lost 2 bases, and 12 bases lay between the germline ends. The CDR3 DNA reads as TGTGCCAGCAGTGATCAGGGAAAACAAGAGACCCAGTACTTC. Translation gives CASSDQGKQETQYF.

This clonotype was detected many times. The chain couples TRBV20-1 to TRBJ2-7; 16 bases match TRBD2. The CDR3 totals 17 residues. V shed 3 bases and J 0 bases; nucleotides not matched to a gene: 5. Looked up from germline, CDR1 is DFQATT and CDR2 is SNEGSKA (reference sequence). The CDR3 here is CSASPGLAGGPSYEQYF. The CDR3 DNA reads TGCAGTGCTAGTCCGGGACTAGCGGGAGGGCCCTCCTACGAGCAGTACTTC.

The chain links TRBV15 to TRBJ2-3, with TRBD2 matching over 10 bases. Germline values: CDR1 LNHNV, CDR2 YYDKDF (reference sequence). The CDR3 contains 22 residues. J gave up 3 bases and V 3 bases, and 24 bases lay outside the gene matches. CDR3 loop: CATSSRDSIGLAARVGTDTQYF. The CDR3 DNA sequence: TGTGCCACCAGCAGCCGGGACAGTATTGGACTAGCGGCCCGAGTTGGTACAGATACGCAGTATTTT.

The table lists this clonotype with a count of one. Germline is not matched at one junction end, which may reflect a read error. V is TRBV28 and J is TRBJ1-6; 9 nucleotides align to TRBD1. This CDR3 comprises 14 residues. The germline CDR1 and CDR2 sequences are MDHEN and SYDVKM. CDR3 sequence reads: CASSFEPRGTGCDF. The CDR3 DNA is TGTGCCAGCAGTTTCGAACCGCGCGGGACAGGGTGTGACTTT.

The V and J genes are TRBV19 and TRBJ2-7; 10 nucleotides align to TRBD2. V lost 1 base and J lost 6; bases outside the gene matches: 9. The CDR3 length is 16 residues. Looked up from germline, CDR1 is LNHDA and CDR2 is SQIVND (reference sequence). The CDR3 sequence: CASSIVKTSGKREQYF. The CDR3 nucleotides read TGTGCCAGTAGTATAGTTAAAACTAGCGGGAAGCGCGAGCAGTACTTC. The full variable domain, completed using reference TRBV19 and TRBJ2-7, is DGGITQSPKYLFRKEGQNVTLSCEQNLNHDAMYWYRQDPGQGLRLIYYSQIVNDFQKGDIAEGYSVSREKKESFPLTVTSAQKNPTAFYLCASSIVKTSGKREQYFGPGTRLTVT.

The sample holds many counts of this clonotype. V gene TRBV2 combines with J gene TRBJ2-1; 10 bases align to TRBD2. J was trimmed by 0 bases and V by 9 bases; bases with no gene match: 14. The CDR3 is made up of 18 amino acids. Looked up from germline, CDR1 is SNHLY and CDR2 is FYNNEI. CDR3 coding DNA: TGTGCCAGTCGACCGGGACTAGCGCCTATTAGCTCCTACAATGAGCAGTTCTTC. As protein: CASRPGLAPISSYNEQFF.

This clonotype was observed at least ten times. The V call is TRBV29-1, the J call TRBJ1-1; no clear D gene. CDR1 is SQVTM and CDR2 is ANQGSEA in the germline V gene. With 4 bases removed from V and 5 bases from J, the gap between germline ends came to 8 bases. CDR3 length equals 11 residues. The CDR3 protein is CSVVPGTEAFF. DNA for the CDR3: TGCAGCGTTGTTCCCGGTACTGAAGCTTTCTTT.

In its sample, this clonotype was seen a few times. V usage is TRBV27 and J usage is TRBJ2-1; TRBD2 agrees at 10 bases. V lost 0 bases and J lost 4; bases outside the gene matches: 3. From germline, CDR1 is MNHEY and CDR2 SMNVEV (reference sequence). The CDR3 extends over 16 amino acids. The CDR3 sequence: CASSLSGTSVYNEQFF. CDR3 sequence (DNA): TGTGCCAGCAGTTTATCCGGGACTAGCGTATACAATGAGCAGTTCTTC.

This clonotype occurred many times. The chain has TRBV2 and TRBJ2-3, with 8 bases aligning to TRBD2. Per the germline V gene, CDR1 is SNHLY and CDR2 is FYNNEI. This CDR3 is built from 17 residues. V lost 7 bases to trimming and J lost 1 base; unmatched junction nucleotides: 13. The CDR3 loop reads CASTSPHSTSGTDTQYF. The CDR3 coding sequence is TGTGCCAGCACCTCCCCCCACTCGACTAGCGGCACAGATACGCAGTATTTT. Complete variable domain (other parts from reference TRBV2 and TRBJ2-3): EPEVTQTPSHQVTQMGQEVILRCVPISNHLYFYWYRQILGQKVEFLVSFYNNEISEKSEIFDDQFSVERPDGSNFTLKIRSTKLEDSAMYFCASTSPHSTSGTDTQYFGPGTRLTVL.

This clonotype was counted ten times or more. The chain links TRBV27 to TRBJ2-1; 9 bases match TRBD1. With V trimmed by 4 bases and J by 0 bases, 7 bases remained unmatched. The CDR3 extends over 17 amino acids. Germline V gene sequence: CDR1 MNHEY, CDR2 SMNVEV (reference sequence). Written as DNA, the CDR3 is TGTGCCAGCAGTTCCACAGGGGGCAGGAGCTCCTACAATGAGCAGTTCTTC. As protein: CASSSTGGRSSYNEQFF.

This clonotype was counted many times. J is TRBJ2-1 and V is TRBV7-9; 7 bases map to TRBD2. In germline, CDR1 is SEHNR, CDR2 FQNEAQ (reference sequence). This CDR3 has 15 amino acids. J gave up 5 bases and V 2 bases, and 6 bases lay outside the gene matches. DNA of the CDR3: TGTGCCAGCAGCTTAAGGGCTAGCGGCCACAATGAGCAGTTCTTC. Amino acids: CASSLRASGHNEQFF.

This clonotype was found many times. This chain joins TRBV12-3 or TRBV12-4 and TRBJ2-1, with 7 bases aligning to TRBD2. Germline trimming cut 6 bases from V and 5 bases from J; bases unmatched to any gene: 4. The length of the CDR3 is 13 residues. The CDR3 sequence: CASSYTSDNEQFF. CDR3 DNA sequence: TGTGCCAGCAGCTACACTAGCGACAATGAGCAGTTCTTC.

This clonotype was seen a handful of times. The chain couples TRBV7-9 to TRBJ1-1; unclear D gene. V was shortened by 5 bases and J by 10 bases, with 17 bases between the two germline ends. The CDR3 is made up of 13 amino acids. Germline V gene data show CDR1 as SEHNR and CDR2 as FQNEAQ (reference sequence). The CDR3 region is CASSPFLAHVAFF. CDR3 DNA: TGTGCCAGCAGCCCGTTCCTGGCCCACGTAGCTTTCTTT.

V gene TRBV5-1 combines with J gene TRBJ2-1; 11 bases line up with TRBD2. After removal of 5 bases from V and 4 bases from J, the junction contained 14 bases not matched to a gene. This CDR3 spans 18 amino acids. Germline CDR1 reads SGHRS; CDR2 reads YFSETQ. The CDR3 region is CASRRSPPGTSGYNEQFF. The CDR3 coding sequence is TGCGCCAGCAGACGTAGTCCCCCCGGGACTAGCGGATACAATGAGCAGTTCTTC.

There are a few counts of this clonotype. The V gene is TRBV7-9, the J gene TRBJ1-1, with TRBD1 as a possible D gene (6 bases). The V gene lost 4 bases and the J gene lost 1 base, with 16 bases spanning the gap. Germline assignment: CDR1 SEHNR and CDR2 FQNEAQ (reference sequence). The CDR3 loop spans 16 amino acids. CDR3 sequence: CASSSTGIGANTEAFF. The CDR3 bases are TGTGCCAGCAGCTCCACAGGGATAGGGGCGAACACTGAAGCTTTCTTT.

This clonotype was observed a few times. The rearrangement joins TRBV6-1 to TRBJ1-2, with 10 bases matching TRBD1. Germline loops: CDR1 MNHNS, CDR2 SASEGT. V gave up 6 bases and J gave up 7 bases; unmatched junction bases: 14. The CDR3 runs 16 residues. The CDR3 region is CASSLRNIDRGLGYTF. The CDR3 DNA follows: TGTGCCAGCAGCCTGAGGAATATAGACAGGGGGCTTGGCTACACCTTC.

This chain uses TRBV7-9 with TRBJ1-4, with 7 bases identical to TRBD1. Losses at the gene ends were 5 bases for V and 11 bases for J; bases not matched to a gene: 11. The CDR3 has 14 amino acids. Germline CDR1 and CDR2: SEHNR and FQNEAQ (reference sequence). As DNA, the CDR3 is TGTGCCAGCAGCGCTATCGGGGGGGGACAGAAACTGTTTTTT. Its translation: CASSAIGGGQKLFF.

This clonotype was found many times. The V gene is TRBV20-1, the J gene TRBJ2-7; 12 bases match TRBD2. CDR3 size: 15 residues. Germline V gives CDR1 DFQATT, CDR2 SNEGSKA (reference sequence). V gave up 3 bases and J gave up 6 bases; unmatched junction bases: 9. The CDR3 loop is CSASVPASGRAEQYF. CDR3 nucleotide sequence: TGCAGTGCTAGCGTCCCCGCTAGCGGGAGGGCCGAGCAGTACTTC.

This clonotype showed up many times. V and J are TRBV20-1 and TRBJ2-7, with 11 bases that match TRBD2. The CDR3 totals 17 residues. V trimming: 5 bases; J trimming: 3 bases; junction bases outside the gene matches: 15. Per the germline V gene, CDR1 is DFQATT and CDR2 is SNEGSKA (reference sequence). CDR3 nucleotides: TGCAGTGCTCGTTCCACTGGTTCCGGGACTAGCGGCTACGAGCAGTACTTC. The encoded protein is CSARSTGSGTSGYEQYF.

This clonotype came up a few times. The V and J genes are TRBV24-1 and TRBJ1-5; D unresolved. From germline, CDR1 is KGHDR and CDR2 SFDVKD. The CDR3 is 13 residues long. V gave up 4 bases and J gave up 3 bases, with 6 bases separating them. This CDR3 reads CATSEIDNQPQHF. The DNA for the CDR3 is TGTGCCACCAGTGAGATAGACAATCAGCCCCAGCATTTT.

This clonotype was picked up many times. The chain recombines TRBV10-2 with TRBJ1-5, with D unresolved. Germline V gives CDR1 WSHSY, CDR2 SAAADI. V lost 4 bases and J 3 bases, leaving 10 bases between the germline ends. The CDR3 length is 14 residues. CDR3 loop: CASSANKDNQPQHF. The CDR3 DNA reads as TGCGCCAGCAGTGCCAATAAAGACAATCAGCCCCAGCATTTT.

This clonotype was seen many times. This chain's CDR3 is CASSSTGGRVGETQYF. The CDR3 nucleotides read TGTGCCAGCAGTTCCACCGGGGGCAGGGTAGGAGAGACCCAGTACTTC. The chain recombines TRBV6-1 with TRBJ2-5; D possibly matches TRBD1 or TRBD2 (6 bases each). V lost 5 bases, J lost 4 bases, and 20 bases lay in between. This CDR3 has 16 residues. CDR1 MNHNS and CDR2 SASEGT come from the germline V gene.

This clonotype has only a few counts. The J gene is TRBJ1-1, the V gene TRBV29-1; D is unresolved. The CDR3 is 13 amino acids. Per germline, CDR1 SQVTM and CDR2 ANQGSEA. V was shortened by 4 bases and J by 0 bases, with 9 bases between the two germline ends. The CDR3 here is CSVVRVMNTEAFF. DNA for the CDR3: TGCAGCGTTGTTAGAGTAATGAACACTGAAGCTTTCTTT.